The T cell receptor (beta chain) under discussion was sequenced for a study of T-cell reconstitution after alpha-beta-depleted transplantation in children. Study-wide findings and caveats: One year post-transplant, T-cell counts and diversity were largely derived from T cells produced anew. At day 60, the high TCRbeta diversity found in some patients originated from recipient T cells and thymic progenitors that had survived.

The germline gives CDR1 MNHEY, CDR2 SVGEGT. The CDR3 has 20 residues. Trimming at V came to 0 bases and at J to 0 bases, leaving 14 bases not matched to a gene. This clonotype has just a few counts. Its antigen is undetermined. Unique molecular identifiers were incorporated into the prepared TCRbeta library. TCRdb independently ran MiXCR on the PCR reads; one entry per CDR3 protein. Counted here are roughly 100,000 distinct CDR3 sequences, roughly 7.6% occurring once; the ten biggest clones make up over 15%. The chain joins TRBV6-2 or TRBV6-3 to TRBJ2-1; the match to TRBD1 covers 7 bases. Sequenced material: PBMCs, taken before TCRalphabeta/CD19-depleted stem cell transplant. The sequence was obtained from a boy between 2 and 15 years old with acute lymphoblastic leukemia, due to receive a stem cell transplant. The CDR3 is CASSYSRDRWGPSSYNEQFF. The CDR3, as DNA: TGTGCCAGCAGTTACTCCCGGGACAGATGGGGGCCGAGCTCCTACAATGAGCAGTTCTTC.